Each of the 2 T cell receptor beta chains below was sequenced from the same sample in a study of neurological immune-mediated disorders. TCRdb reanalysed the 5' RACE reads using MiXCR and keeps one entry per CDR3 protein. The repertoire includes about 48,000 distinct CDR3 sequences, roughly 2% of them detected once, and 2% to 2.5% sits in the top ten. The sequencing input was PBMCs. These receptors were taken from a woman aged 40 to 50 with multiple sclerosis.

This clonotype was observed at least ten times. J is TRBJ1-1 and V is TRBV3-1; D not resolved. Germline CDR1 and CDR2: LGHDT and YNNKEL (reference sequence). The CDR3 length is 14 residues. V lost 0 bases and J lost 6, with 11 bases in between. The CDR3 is CASSQEGMVSEAFF. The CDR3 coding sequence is TGTGCCAGCAGCCAAGAAGGGATGGTCTCTGAAGCTTTCTTT.

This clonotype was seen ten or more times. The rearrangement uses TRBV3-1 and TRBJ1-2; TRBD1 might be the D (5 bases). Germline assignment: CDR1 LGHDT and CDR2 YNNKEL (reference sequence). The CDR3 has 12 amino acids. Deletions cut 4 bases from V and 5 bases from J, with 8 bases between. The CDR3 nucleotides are TGTGCCAGCAGCCGGGACGGATATGGCTACACCTTC. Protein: CASSRDGYGYTF.